This TCR beta chain was sequenced during a study of blood T cell repertoires in COVID-19. Study in general: Italy, Spain and the United States were the sources of the convalescent and acute COVID-19 samples. PBMCs, B-cell-depleted T cells, or T cells provided the cDNA or gDNA that made up the material.

Original analysis: It was from reference gene primer amplification that nucleated cell counts were estimated. Profiled with immunoSEQ multiplex PCR; TCRdb holds only in-frame clones, not every one. The V and J calls and clone size come from that table; D and trimming were worked out from the DNA. The sample lists tens of thousands of clones, around 84% occurring once. Germline V gives CDR1 SGHNT, CDR2 YYREEE (reference sequence). There are 13 residues in the CDR3. The V gene end was trimmed by 4 bases and the J gene end by 5 bases; junction bases not matched to a gene: 3. This clonotype was sampled from a man in his sixties with acute or convalescent COVID-19. The sequencing input was peripheral blood. The genes are TRBV5-4 and TRBJ1-1; 9 bases fit TRBD1. CDR3 in DNA: TGTGCCAGCAGCCCACAGGGGGCAACTGAAGCTTTCTTT. This sequence encodes CASSPQGATEAFF.